This T cell receptor beta chain was captured by sequencing in a study of blood T cell repertoires in COVID-19. Overall study context: PBMCs, B-cell-depleted T cells, or T cells were the source of the cDNA or gDNA that made up the material.

Authors' analysis steps: For nucleated cells, counts were estimated from reference gene primer amplification. Here immunoSEQ multiplex PCR was the method, and the copy in TCRdb shows in-frame clones only, minus some. V, J and clone size are those of that table, while D and trimming were read from the DNA. The sample has 100,000 to 150,000 clones, around nine tenths seen once. The ends lost 7 bases at V and 6 bases at J; junction bases unmatched: 8. The CDR3 covers 15 residues. Per the germline V gene, CDR1 is MNHEY and CDR2 is SVGAGI. The V and J genes are TRBV6-5 and TRBJ1-6, with TRBD1 identical over 8 bases. The sequence was obtained from a woman aged 45-60 years with acute or convalescent COVID-19. What was sequenced was peripheral blood. CDR3 DNA sequence: TGTGCCAGCAAGTTGACAGGGGCGCTTAATTCACCCCTCCACTTT. As protein: CASKLTGALNSPLHF.